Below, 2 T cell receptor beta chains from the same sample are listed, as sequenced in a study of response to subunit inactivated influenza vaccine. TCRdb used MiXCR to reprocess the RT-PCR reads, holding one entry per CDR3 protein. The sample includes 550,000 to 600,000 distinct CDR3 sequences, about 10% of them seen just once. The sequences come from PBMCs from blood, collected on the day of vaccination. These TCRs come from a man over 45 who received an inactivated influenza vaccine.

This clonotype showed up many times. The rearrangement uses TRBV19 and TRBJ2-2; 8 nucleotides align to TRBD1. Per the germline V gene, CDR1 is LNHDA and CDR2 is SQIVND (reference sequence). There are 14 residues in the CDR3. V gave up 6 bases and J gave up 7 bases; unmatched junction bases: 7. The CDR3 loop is CASSGQGGGGELFF. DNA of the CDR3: TGTGCCAGTAGCGGACAGGGTGGAGGCGGGGAGCTGTTTTTT.

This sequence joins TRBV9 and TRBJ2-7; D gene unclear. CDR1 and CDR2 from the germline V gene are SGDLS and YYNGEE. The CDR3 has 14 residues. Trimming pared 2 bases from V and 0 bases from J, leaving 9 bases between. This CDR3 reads CASSVAQRSYEQYF. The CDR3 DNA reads TGTGCCAGCAGCGTTGCTCAGCGCTCCTACGAGCAGTACTTC. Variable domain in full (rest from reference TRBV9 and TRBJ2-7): DSGVTQTPKHLITATGQRVTLRCSPRSGDLSVYWYQQSLDQGLQFLIQYYNGEERAKGNILERFSAQQFPDLHSELNLSSLELGDSALYFCASSVAQRSYEQYFGPGTRLTVT.